The rows below give T cell receptor beta chains drawn from one sample of a study of Ad26.COV2.S vaccination and SARS-CoV-2 variants. Some clones are missing from TCRdb's copy, which holds only in-frame ones; the method was immunoSEQ multiplex PCR. This sample has 300,000 to 400,000 clones; 65% to 90% occur once, and the top ten carry 9.5% to 12%. The material sequenced was peripheral blood, taken in a trial of Ad26.COV2.S vaccine versus placebo. These receptors all come from a person aged 18-60 years who received the Ad26.COV2.S COVID-19 vaccine or a placebo. Each CDR3 is given without its conserved first and last residue. The order of the fields is J gene, V gene, D gene, CDR3 protein. The D gene is left open where the match is weak.

j_call: TRBJ2-3; v_call: TRBV10-3; d_call: -; cdr3_aa: AISAGGGISLPRTDTQY
j_call: TRBJ2-7; v_call: TRBV4-3; d_call: -; cdr3_aa: ASSLRRGPDYEQY
j_call: TRBJ2-5; v_call: TRBV5-1; d_call: -; cdr3_aa: ASSPWVAQETQY
j_call: TRBJ2-1; v_call: TRBV7-9; d_call: -; cdr3_aa: ASSPAPGFKSYNEQF
j_call: TRBJ1-1; v_call: TRBV19; d_call: TRBD1; cdr3_aa: ASSIGRQGGTEAF
j_call: TRBJ1-4; v_call: TRBV4-3; d_call: -; cdr3_aa: ASSQVGRSEKLF
j_call: TRBJ1-6; v_call: TRBV5-1; d_call: -; cdr3_aa: ASTLDFNSPLH
j_call: TRBJ1-1; v_call: TRBV18; d_call: -; cdr3_aa: ASSGGGYDTEAF
j_call: TRBJ1-4; v_call: TRBV18; d_call: -; cdr3_aa: ASSKGENEKLF
j_call: TRBJ2-1; v_call: TRBV30; d_call: TRBD1; cdr3_aa: AWSRTGEGEQF
j_call: TRBJ2-3; v_call: TRBV11-2; d_call: -; cdr3_aa: ASSIGTPTTDTQY
j_call: TRBJ2-7; v_call: TRBV4-3; d_call: TRBD2; cdr3_aa: ASSLGLAYEQY
j_call: TRBJ1-5; v_call: TRBV9; d_call: TRBD1; cdr3_aa: ASSAWDREDQPQH
j_call: TRBJ1-1; v_call: TRBV11-2; d_call: -; cdr3_aa: ASSLMNTEAF
j_call: TRBJ2-7; v_call: TRBV5-1; d_call: -; cdr3_aa: ASSSSPGAGEQY
j_call: TRBJ1-4; v_call: TRBV12-3/TRBV12-4; d_call: -; cdr3_aa: ASSLALEKLF
j_call: TRBJ2-7; v_call: TRBV28; d_call: TRBD1; cdr3_aa: ASSLWRQGAGEQY
j_call: TRBJ2-1; v_call: TRBV19; d_call: -; cdr3_aa: ASSPTSSYNEQF
j_call: TRBJ2-4; v_call: TRBV2; d_call: TRBD2; cdr3_aa: ASKKGLENIQY
j_call: TRBJ1-5; v_call: TRBV7-9; d_call: -; cdr3_aa: ASSPGQGPRSNQPQH
j_call: TRBJ1-6; v_call: TRBV5-6; d_call: -; cdr3_aa: ASSLVEGTSPLH
j_call: TRBJ1-5; v_call: TRBV3-1/TRBV3-2; d_call: -; cdr3_aa: ASSQGNGPNQPQH
j_call: TRBJ2-7; v_call: TRBV4-3; d_call: TRBD1; cdr3_aa: ASSQDGGQTYEQY
j_call: TRBJ1-2; v_call: TRBV27; d_call: -; cdr3_aa: ASSLSTGSMGGYT